The clone carrying this TCR beta chain is medium-sized within its sample. No antigen is known for it. Time point meaning: sample taken at primary tumor resection. Samples were donated by 72 untreated early-stage non-small cell lung cancer patients. In each case, whole RNA from tumor, nontumor lung or frozen PBMC was sequenced unsorted. This sample is drawn from a study of spatial heterogeneity in lung cancer. Germline V lookup: CDR1 SQVTM, CDR2 ANQGSEA. CDR3 length: 13 amino acids. With 6 bases clipped from V and 1 base from J, the junction kept 2 bases outside the gene matches. Overall study findings and caveats: Alpha chains reached an estimated coverage of approximately 6.6% of tumor T cells, and beta chains approximately 13%. Tracking of tumor mutation counts was seen in expanded intratumoral alpha and beta TCR counts.

MiXCR was run by TCRdb on the 5' RACE reads, yielding one entry per CDR3 protein. This repertoire shows several thousand distinct CDR3 sequences, 15% found once; its top ten account for roughly 23%. This chain links TRBV29-1 with TRBJ2-3; 9 bases map to TRBD2. The TCR originated in a female donor with early-stage non-small cell lung cancer. Here the sequenced sample was lung tumor tissue, taken at surgery. The CDR3 here is CSVASGGTDTQYF. CDR3 in DNA: TGCAGCGTGGCTAGCGGGGGCACAGATACGCAGTATTTT.